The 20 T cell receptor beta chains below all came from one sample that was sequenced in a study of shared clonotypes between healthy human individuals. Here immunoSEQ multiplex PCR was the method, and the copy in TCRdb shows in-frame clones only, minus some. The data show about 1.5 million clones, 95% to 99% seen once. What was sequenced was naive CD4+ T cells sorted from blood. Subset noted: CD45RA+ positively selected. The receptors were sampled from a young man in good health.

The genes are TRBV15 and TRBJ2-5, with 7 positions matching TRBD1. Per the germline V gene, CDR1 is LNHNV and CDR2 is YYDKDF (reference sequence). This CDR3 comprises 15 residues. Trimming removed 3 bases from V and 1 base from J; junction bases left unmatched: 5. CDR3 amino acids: CATSREDRFQETQYF. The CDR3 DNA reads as TGTGCCACCAGCAGGGAGGACAGGTTCCAAGAGACCCAGTACTTC.

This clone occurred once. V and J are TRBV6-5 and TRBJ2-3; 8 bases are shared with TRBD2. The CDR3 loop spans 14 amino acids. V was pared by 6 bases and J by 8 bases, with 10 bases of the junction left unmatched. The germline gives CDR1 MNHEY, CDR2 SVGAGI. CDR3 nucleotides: TGTGCCAGCAGCCGGACTAGCAGTCTCGGTACGCAGTATTTT. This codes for CASSRTSSLGTQYF.

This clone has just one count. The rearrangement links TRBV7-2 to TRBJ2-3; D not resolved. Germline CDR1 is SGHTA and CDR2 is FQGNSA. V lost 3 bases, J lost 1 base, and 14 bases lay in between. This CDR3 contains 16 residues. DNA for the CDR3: TGTGCCAGCAGCTTGGTGGCACTCAGCGGCACAGATACGCAGTATTTT. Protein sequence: CASSLVALSGTDTQYF.

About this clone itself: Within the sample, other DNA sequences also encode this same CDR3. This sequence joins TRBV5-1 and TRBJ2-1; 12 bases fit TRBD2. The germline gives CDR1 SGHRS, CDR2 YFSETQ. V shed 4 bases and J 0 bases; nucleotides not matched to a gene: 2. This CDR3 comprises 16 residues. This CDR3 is CASSPLAGGSYNEQFF. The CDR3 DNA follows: TGCGCCAGCAGCCCACTAGCGGGGGGCTCCTACAATGAGCAGTTCTTC.

The CDR3 DNA sequence: TGTGCCAGCAGCCAAGAGGCTGTCCAGCGGGAGGGTAGTTCCCAGTACTTC. It is translated as CASSQEAVQREGSSQYF. J is TRBJ2-5 and V is TRBV4-2; 10 nucleotides match TRBD2. CDR3 length: 17 amino acids. The germline CDR1 and CDR2 sequences are LGHNA and YNFKEQ. Trimming cost V 0 bases and J 9 bases; bases outside gene matches: 13.

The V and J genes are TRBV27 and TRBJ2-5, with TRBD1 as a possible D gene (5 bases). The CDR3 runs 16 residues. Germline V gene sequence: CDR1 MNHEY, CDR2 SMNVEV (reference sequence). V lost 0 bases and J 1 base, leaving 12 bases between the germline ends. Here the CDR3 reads CASSLSGHAPQETQYF. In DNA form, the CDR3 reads TGTGCCAGCAGTTTATCAGGACACGCGCCCCAAGAGACCCAGTACTTC.

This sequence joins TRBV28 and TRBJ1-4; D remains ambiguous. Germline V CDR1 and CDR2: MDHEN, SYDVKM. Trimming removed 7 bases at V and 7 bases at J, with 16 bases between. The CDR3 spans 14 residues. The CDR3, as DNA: TGTGCCAGCACCCCCCTGGAGGGTTTTGAAAAACTGTTTTTT. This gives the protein CASTPLEGFEKLFF.

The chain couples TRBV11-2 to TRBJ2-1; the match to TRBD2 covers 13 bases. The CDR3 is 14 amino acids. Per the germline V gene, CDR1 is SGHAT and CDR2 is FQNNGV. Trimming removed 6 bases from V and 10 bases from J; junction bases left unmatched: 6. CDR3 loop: CASRATSGRMEQFF. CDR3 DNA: TGTGCCAGCAGGGCGACTAGCGGGAGGATGGAGCAGTTCTTC. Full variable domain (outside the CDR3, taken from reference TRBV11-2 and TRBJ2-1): EAGVAQSPRYKIIEKRQSVAFWCNPISGHATLYWYQQILGQGPKLLIQFQNNGVVDDSQLPKDRFSAERLKGVDSTLKIQPAKLEDSAVYLCASRATSGRMEQFFGPGTRLTVL.

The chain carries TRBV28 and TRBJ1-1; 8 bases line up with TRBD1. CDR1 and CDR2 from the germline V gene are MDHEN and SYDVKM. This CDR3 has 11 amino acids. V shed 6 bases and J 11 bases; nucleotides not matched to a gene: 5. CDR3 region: CASRQNRGAFF. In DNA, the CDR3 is TGTGCCAGCAGACAAAACAGGGGGGCTTTCTTT.

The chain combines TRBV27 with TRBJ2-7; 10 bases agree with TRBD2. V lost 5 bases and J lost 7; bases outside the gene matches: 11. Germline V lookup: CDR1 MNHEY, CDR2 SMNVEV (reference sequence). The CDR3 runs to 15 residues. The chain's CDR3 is CASSRRAGGPGEQYF. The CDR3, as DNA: TGTGCCAGCAGTCGGAGAGCGGGAGGGCCGGGGGAGCAGTACTTC.

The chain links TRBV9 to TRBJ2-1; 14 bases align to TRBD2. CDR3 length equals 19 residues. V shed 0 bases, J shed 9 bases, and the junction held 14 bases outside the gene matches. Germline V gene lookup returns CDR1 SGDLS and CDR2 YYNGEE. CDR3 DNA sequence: TGTGCCAGCAGCGTAGGGCCAGGGACCAAAGGACTAGCGGGGGGTGAGCAGTTCTTC. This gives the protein CASSVGPGTKGLAGGEQFF.

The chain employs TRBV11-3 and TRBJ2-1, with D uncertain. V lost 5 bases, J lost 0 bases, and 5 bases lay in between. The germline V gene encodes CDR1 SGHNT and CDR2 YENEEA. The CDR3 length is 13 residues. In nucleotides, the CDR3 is TGTGCCAGCAGCATTCTCTCCTACAATGAGCAGTTCTTC. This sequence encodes CASSILSYNEQFF.

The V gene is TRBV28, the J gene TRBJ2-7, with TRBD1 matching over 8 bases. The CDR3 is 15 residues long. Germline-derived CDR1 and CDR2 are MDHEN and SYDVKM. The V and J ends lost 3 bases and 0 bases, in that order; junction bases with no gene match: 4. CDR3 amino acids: CASSLMDRASYEQYF. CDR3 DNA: TGTGCCAGCAGTTTGATGGACAGGGCCTCCTACGAGCAGTACTTC. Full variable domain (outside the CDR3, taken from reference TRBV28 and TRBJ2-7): DVKVTQSSRYLVKRTGEKVFLECVQDMDHENMFWYRQDPGLGLRLIYFSYDVKMKEKGDIPEGYSVSREKKERFSLILESASTNQTSMYLCASSLMDRASYEQYFGPGTRLTVT.

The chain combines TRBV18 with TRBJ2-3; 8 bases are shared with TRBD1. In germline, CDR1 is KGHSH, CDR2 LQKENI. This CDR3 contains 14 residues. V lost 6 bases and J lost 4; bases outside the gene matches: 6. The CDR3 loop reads CASSQGAKADTQYF. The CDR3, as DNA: TGTGCCAGCTCCCAGGGGGCAAAGGCAGATACGCAGTATTTT.

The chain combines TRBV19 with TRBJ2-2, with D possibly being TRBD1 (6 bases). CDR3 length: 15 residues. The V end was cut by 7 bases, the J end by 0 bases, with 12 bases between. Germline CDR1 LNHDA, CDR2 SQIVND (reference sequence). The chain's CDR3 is CASIGRTANTGELFF. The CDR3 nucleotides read TGTGCCAGTATTGGCAGGACAGCGAACACCGGGGAGCTGTTTTTT.

CDR3 DNA sequence: TGTGCCAGCAGCTTAGCAGGCCCGGCGCCAGATACGCAGTATTTT. Encoded protein: CASSLAGPAPDTQYF. The chain joins TRBV7-2 to TRBJ2-3; D is unclear. V gave up 0 bases and J gave up 4 bases, with 11 bases separating them. CDR3 length equals 15 residues. Per the germline V gene, CDR1 is SGHTA and CDR2 is FQGNSA.

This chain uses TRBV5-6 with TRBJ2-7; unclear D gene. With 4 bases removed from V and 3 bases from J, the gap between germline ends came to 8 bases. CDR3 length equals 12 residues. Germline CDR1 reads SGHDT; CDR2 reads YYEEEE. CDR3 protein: CASSRNHYEQYF. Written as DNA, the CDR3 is TGTGCCAGCAGCAGAAACCACTACGAGCAGTACTTC.

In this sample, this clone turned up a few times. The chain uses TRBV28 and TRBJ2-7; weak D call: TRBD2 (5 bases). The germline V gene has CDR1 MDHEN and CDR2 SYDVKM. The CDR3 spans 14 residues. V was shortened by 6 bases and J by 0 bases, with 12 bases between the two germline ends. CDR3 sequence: CASSGEPLSYEQYF. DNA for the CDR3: TGTGCCAGCAGCGGGGAGCCGCTCTCCTACGAGCAGTACTTC.

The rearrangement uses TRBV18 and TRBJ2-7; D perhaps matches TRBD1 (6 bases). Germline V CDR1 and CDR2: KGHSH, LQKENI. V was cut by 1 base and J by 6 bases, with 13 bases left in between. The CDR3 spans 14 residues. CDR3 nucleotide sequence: TGTGCCAGCTCACCACTCTACAGGGAAAGCGAGCAGTACTTC. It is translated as CASSPLYRESEQYF.

CDR3 bases: TGTGCCAGCTCAAGACTAAAGGACAGCTGGGAAGCTTTCTTT. This gives the protein CASSRLKDSWEAFF. V usage is TRBV18 and J usage is TRBJ1-1; TRBD1 is a possible D gene (6 bases). CDR1 and CDR2 from the germline V gene are KGHSH and LQKENI. V was shortened by 5 bases and J by 8 bases, with 18 bases between the two germline ends. The CDR3 extends over 14 amino acids.